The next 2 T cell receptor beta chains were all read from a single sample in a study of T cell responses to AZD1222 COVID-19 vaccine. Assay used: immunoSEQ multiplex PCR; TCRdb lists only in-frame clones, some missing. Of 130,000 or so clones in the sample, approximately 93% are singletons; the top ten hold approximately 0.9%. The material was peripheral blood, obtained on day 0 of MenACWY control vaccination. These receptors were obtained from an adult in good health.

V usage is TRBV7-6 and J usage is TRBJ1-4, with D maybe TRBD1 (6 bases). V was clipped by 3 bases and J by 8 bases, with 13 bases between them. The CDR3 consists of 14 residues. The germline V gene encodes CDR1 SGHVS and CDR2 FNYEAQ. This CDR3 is CASSFATQGEKLFF. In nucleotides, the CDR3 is TGTGCCAGCAGCTTTGCAACACAGGGAGAAAAACTGTTTTTT. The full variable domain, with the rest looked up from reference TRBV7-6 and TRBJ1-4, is GAGVSQSPRYKVTKRGQDVALRCDPISGHVSLYWYRQALGQGPEFLTYFNYEAQQDKSGLPNDRFSAERPEGSISTLTIQRTEQRDSAMYRCASSFATQGEKLFFGSGTQLSVL.

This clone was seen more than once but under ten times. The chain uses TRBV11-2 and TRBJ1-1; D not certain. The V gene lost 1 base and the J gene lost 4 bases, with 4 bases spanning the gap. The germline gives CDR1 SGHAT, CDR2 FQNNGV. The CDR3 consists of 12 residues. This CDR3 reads CASSLVGTEAFF. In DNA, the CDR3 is TGTGCCAGCAGCTTAGTTGGCACTGAAGCTTTCTTT.